This T cell receptor (beta chain) originates from a study of shared clonotypes between healthy human individuals. On this clone itself: What it binds is unknown.

Donors were healthy HIV-negative adults without recently reported acute infections or vaccinations. TCRdb's table, derived via immunoSEQ multiplex PCR, lists solely in-frame clones and lacks some. Here the sample spans approximately 470,000 clones, roughly 80% being singletons. Points from the study as a whole: In having few donors, the study represented limited genetic and exposure-history diversity.

The V gene lost 3 bases and the J gene lost 4 bases, with 15 bases spanning the gap. CDR1 and CDR2 from the germline V gene are SGHTA and FQGNSA. The CDR3 extends over 15 amino acids. The TCR comes from a woman aged 40-49 years in good health. Some clones in this sample may be carry-over from other donors' samples. The specimen was PBMCs. The V call is TRBV7-2, the J call TRBJ1-2; TRBD1 is a possible D gene (6 bases). As DNA, the CDR3 is TGTGCCAGCAGCTTTACCCCAGGGACACCCTATGGCTACACCTTC. Its protein product is CASSFTPGTPYGYTF.